These T cell receptor beta chains were read from a single sample in a study of cytomegalovirus exposure and HLA in healthy donors. TCRdb's copy holds only in-frame clones and misses some; the assay was immunoSEQ multiplex PCR. Among about 96,000 clones listed, about four fifths were seen once. Material: PBMCs. Receptors originate from a female donor in good health and CMV-seropositive. Both conserved end residues are part of each CDR3. The D gene is left open where the match is weak. Clone sizes are given selectively: once, few, many, or a class where the clone is expanded.

d_call,j_call,v_call,clone_size,cdr3_nt,cdr3_aa
.,TRBJ1-1,TRBV13,.,TGTGCCAGCAGTCTGACAGGACGGGGAGACACTGAAGCTTTCTTT,CASSLTGRGDTEAFF
.,TRBJ1-4,TRBV30,few,TGTGCCTGGAGTGTGTCCAGTAATGAAAAACTGTTTTTT,CAWSVSSNEKLFF
TRBD2,TRBJ2-1,TRBV6-4,few,TGTGCCAGCAGCCCTTTAGCGGGAGGGCCCTGGGAGCAGTTCTTC,CASSPLAGGPWEQFF
.,TRBJ2-7,TRBV10-1,.,TGCGCCAGCAGCCCCACCCGACGGGGGAGGAACGAGCAGTACTTC,CASSPTRRGRNEQYF
.,TRBJ1-2,TRBV6-5,.,TGTGCCAGCAGTTACGGTTGGGGGGATGGCTACACCTTC,CASSYGWGDGYTF
.,TRBJ2-2,TRBV6-5,.,TGTGCCAGCAGGTCGCAGGGAGGAGCCGGGGAGCTGTTTTTT,CASRSQGGAGELFF
TRBD2,TRBJ2-7,TRBV7-2,.,TGTGCCAGCAGCATCCCCCAGCGGGGTGGGTTTTGGGAGCAGTACTTC,CASSIPQRGGFWEQYF
.,TRBJ2-3,TRBV11-2,few,TGTGCCAGCAGCTTAGAGCGGGGTATTACAGATACGCAGTATTTT,CASSLERGITDTQYF
.,TRBJ2-1,TRBV28,.,TGTGCCAGCAGTCCCAGGAGGAATGAGCAGTTCTTC,CASSPRRNEQFF
TRBD1,TRBJ1-1,TRBV10-3,.,TGTGCCATCAGGGCGGGACAGGGGGCCAGGACTGAAGCTTTCTTT,CAIRAGQGARTEAFF
.,TRBJ2-1,TRBV4-3,.,TGCGCCAGCAGCCAAGAGAGTATTAGCTCCTACAATGAGCAGTTCTTC,CASSQESISSYNEQFF
.,TRBJ1-6,TRBV4-3,.,TGCGCCAGCAGCCAATTGCGGGCGAGCTCCTATAATTCACCCCTCCACTTT,CASSQLRASSYNSPLHF
TRBD1,TRBJ2-7,TRBV7-2,few,TGTGCCAGCAGCTTTATCGGACAGGCCTACGAGCAGTACTTC,CASSFIGQAYEQYF
TRBD1,TRBJ1-1,TRBV7-2,.,TGTGCCAGCAGCTCGGACAGGGGGCGTACTGAAGCTTTCTTT,CASSSDRGRTEAFF
.,TRBJ1-2,TRBV7-2,.,TGTGCCAGCAGCCTGCCGGGACACCGGGGCTACACCTTC,CASSLPGHRGYTF
TRBD1,TRBJ2-3,TRBV4-3,.,TGCGCCAGCAGCCAAGCCGCCTGGGGGGGACAGGGGACAGATACGCAGTATTTT,CASSQAAWGGQGTDTQYF
TRBD2,TRBJ2-3,TRBV29-1,.,TGCAGCGTTGAAGGGCAGCGGGGGAGCACAGATACGCAGTATTTT,CSVEGQRGSTDTQYF
.,TRBJ1-2,TRBV18,.,TGTGCCAGCTCACCCTTACCGGACAGCGGCTATGGCTACACCTTC,CASSPLPDSGYGYTF
.,TRBJ1-2,TRBV7-8,.,TGTGCCAGCAGCCCAAGGGGGGGTTTTGTCGGCTACACCTTC,CASSPRGGFVGYTF
.,TRBJ1-1,TRBV5-1,.,TGCGCCAGCAGCGGGGCGACAGGGAACACTGAAGCTTTCTTT,CASSGATGNTEAFF
.,TRBJ2-7,TRBV28,.,TGTGCCAGCAGTTCGGGGGGCAGGGCCGGCTACGAGCAGTACTTC,CASSSGGRAGYEQYF
.,TRBJ2-5,TRBV4-3,.,TGCGCCAGCAGCCAAGTGGCATTGCAAGAGACCCAGTACTTC,CASSQVALQETQYF
.,TRBJ2-1,TRBV11-2,.,TGTGCCAGCAGCTTAGAGCGTCGGGATCTGTTCTTC,CASSLERRDLFF
TRBD1,TRBJ1-6,TRBV10-3,few,TGTGCCATCAGTGAGTCGGTTGGACAGGGTGATTCACCCCTCCACTTT,CAISESVGQGDSPLHF
.,TRBJ1-1,TRBV18,.,TGTGCCAGCTCACCGGGAGGGAACACTGAAGCTTTCTTT,CASSPGGNTEAFF
TRBD1,TRBJ2-7,TRBV5-1,.,TGCGCCAGCAGCTTAGGACAGGGAGACGAGCAGTACTTC,CASSLGQGDEQYF
.,TRBJ1-2,TRBV28,.,TGTGCCAGCAGTTTATCGACAGTCTATGGCTACACCTTC,CASSLSTVYGYTF
TRBD2,TRBJ2-7,TRBV5-4,.,TGTGCCAGCAGCGATTGGGAGGGTTGGAACGAGCAGTACTTC,CASSDWEGWNEQYF
.,TRBJ2-7,TRBV28,.,TGTGCCAGCAGCCTCGGGGTCAACGAGCAGTACTTC,CASSLGVNEQYF
.,TRBJ1-2,TRBV10-2,.,TGCGCCAGCAGTGCGATGGTCGAGGGCTACACCTTC,CASSAMVEGYTF
.,TRBJ1-2,TRBV6-5,.,TGTGCCAGCAGCCCGGGGGGGCCGGGAGGCTACACCTTC,CASSPGGPGGYTF
.,TRBJ2-3,TRBV28,.,TGTGCCAGCAGCCCAGGGGATCGCACAGATACGCAGTATTTT,CASSPGDRTDTQYF
.,TRBJ2-3,TRBV28,.,TGTGCCAGCAGTTTGTCGGCAGGGTGGACAGATACGCAGTATTTT,CASSLSAGWTDTQYF
TRBD1,TRBJ1-1,TRBV6-5,few,TGTGCCAGCAGTTGGAGGGACAGGGTGGCTGAAGCTTTCTTT,CASSWRDRVAEAFF
TRBD1,TRBJ1-5,TRBV2,few,TGTGCCAGCAGGTCAGGGGGAGTAAATCAGCCCCAGCATTTT,CASRSGGVNQPQHF
TRBD1,TRBJ2-5,TRBV5-1,.,TGCGCCAGCAGCCGAAGGGACAGCCAAGAGACCCAGTACTTC,CASSRRDSQETQYF
TRBD2,TRBJ2-3,TRBV28,.,TGTGCCACCCTGCGGGGAGGCACTAGCGGGCCCTTGGATACGCAGTATTTT,CATLRGGTSGPLDTQYF
.,TRBJ2-7,TRBV29-1,.,TGCAGCGTTGAAGACCATTCCTACGAGCAGTACTTC,CSVEDHSYEQYF
TRBD1,TRBJ1-4,TRBV23-1,.,TGCGCCAGCAGTAGGACGGGACAGGGTGTTTCCTCCGAAAAACTGTTTTTT,CASSRTGQGVSSEKLFF
.,TRBJ1-3,TRBV7-6,.,TGTGCCAGCCGCTCCCGCGGGGGGGAGAAGAGCTCTGGAAACACCATATATTTT,CASRSRGGEKSSGNTIYF
TRBD1,TRBJ1-1,TRBV28,.,TGTGCCAGCGACAGGGATCTCATGAACACTGAAGCTTTCTTT,CASDRDLMNTEAFF
.,TRBJ1-1,TRBV5-1,.,TGCGCCAGCAGCTTGGTTGGGGCGGGGGGGAACACTGAAGCTTTCTTT,CASSLVGAGGNTEAFF
.,TRBJ1-1,TRBV10-2,.,TGCGCCAGCAGTGTTCGTCAGGGGTTGAACACTGAAGCTTTCTTT,CASSVRQGLNTEAFF
.,TRBJ2-5,TRBV1,.,TGCACCAGCAAATGCGGACAGCCTTGTCGCGGGGAGACCCAGTACTTC,CTSKCGQPCRGETQYF
TRBD2,TRBJ2-7,TRBV25-1,.,TGTGCCAGCAGTAGAGGACTAGCGGGGGGCCTACCCTACGAGCAGTACTTC,CASSRGLAGGLPYEQYF
TRBD1,TRBJ2-7,TRBV2,few,TGTGCCAGTTCCGGGACAGGGGCCTACGAGCAGTACTTC,CASSGTGAYEQYF
.,TRBJ1-5,TRBV19,.,TGTGCCAGTAAGGGGGGGCTCGAGTATCAGCCCCAGCATTTT,CASKGGLEYQPQHF
.,TRBJ2-5,TRBV7-2,.,TGTGCCAGCAGCCCTCAGTACCAAGAGACCCAGTACTTC,CASSPQYQETQYF
.,TRBJ2-1,TRBV4-3,.,TGCGCCAGCAGCCAAGAGCCCAGGACAGCTTCTAAGGGCTACAATGAGCAGTTCTTC,CASSQEPRTASKGYNEQFF
.,TRBJ1-1,TRBV6-6,once,TGTGCCAGCAGTTACGCTCCCCAGGGGAACACTGAAGCTTTCTTT,CASSYAPQGNTEAFF
TRBD2,TRBJ2-3,TRBV4-2,.,TGTGCCAGCAGCCAGGCTGCAAGCGGGAGGGCCAGCACAGATACGCAGTATTTT,CASSQAASGRASTDTQYF